Each of the 8 T cell receptor beta chains below was sequenced from the same sample in a study of cytomegalovirus exposure and HLA in healthy donors. Use of 60 Vbeta and 13 Jbeta primers characterized the PCR. TCRdb's copy holds only in-frame clones and misses some; the assay was immunoSEQ multiplex PCR. Of about 160,000 clones in the sample, 70% to 80% are singletons; the top ten hold roughly 10%. Sequencing was carried out using PBMCs. These receptors all stem from a young man in good health and CMV-seropositive.

This clone was seen only once. V is TRBV19 and J is TRBJ2-1, with TRBD1 as a possible D gene (6 bases). From germline, CDR1 is LNHDA and CDR2 SQIVND (reference sequence). Trimming took 9 bases from V and 8 from J, leaving 17 bases between them. CDR3 size: 13 residues. CDR3 in amino acids: CASGEPGVYEQFF. CDR3 in DNA: TGTGCCAGCGGGGAACCAGGGGTGTATGAGCAGTTCTTC.

This clone was recorded a few times. The chain recombines TRBV12-5 with TRBJ2-7; TRBD1 matches 10 bases. The CDR3 loop spans 16 amino acids. With 2 bases clipped from V and 2 bases from J, the junction kept 6 bases outside the gene matches. Germline V CDR1 and CDR2: LGHNT, FRNRAP. This CDR3 reads CASGLTLGQGAYEQYF. The DNA of the CDR3 is TGTGCTAGTGGTTTGACCCTCGGACAGGGGGCCTACGAGCAGTACTTC.

This clone has only a few counts. The rearrangement uses TRBV19 and TRBJ2-2; D gene uncertain. Trimming stripped 5 bases from V and 1 base from J, with 8 bases between. Looked up from germline, CDR1 is LNHDA and CDR2 is SQIVND (reference sequence). The CDR3 covers 14 residues. The chain's CDR3 is CASSPHRNTGELFF. The CDR3 bases are TGTGCCAGTAGTCCCCATAGGAACACCGGGGAGCTGTTTTTT.

V gene TRBV4-3 combines with J gene TRBJ1-3, with TRBD1 as a possible D gene (5 bases). In germline, CDR1 is LGHNA, CDR2 YSLEER. Trimming removed 8 bases at V and 3 bases at J, with 17 bases between. This CDR3 has 15 residues. CDR3 in DNA: TGCGCCAGCCTACGGGGGTGGGGAAATGGAAACACCATATATTTT. Translation: CASLRGWGNGNTIYF.

CDR3 nucleotides: TGTGCCTGGAGCCCGGGACAGGGAGAGACCCAGTACTTC. Translation: CAWSPGQGETQYF. This sequence joins TRBV30 and TRBJ2-5, with 9 nucleotides matching TRBD1. V lost 3 bases to trimming and J lost 4 bases; unmatched junction nucleotides: 3. Germline-derived CDR1 and CDR2 are GTSNPN and SVGIG (reference sequence). The CDR3 loop spans 13 amino acids.

The gene calls are TRBV29-1 and TRBJ2-3; no clear D. The CDR3 covers 11 residues. The V end was cut by 6 bases, the J end by 2 bases, with 6 bases between. Per germline, CDR1 SQVTM and CDR2 ANQGSEA. CDR3 nucleotide sequence: TGCAGCGTCAGGCCCACAGATACGCAGTATTTT. Translation gives CSVRPTDTQYF.

The chain links TRBV4-2 to TRBJ2-2, with a weak D call TRBD2 (5 bases). The CDR3 sequence is 15 residues long. Germline assignment: CDR1 LGHNA and CDR2 YNFKEQ. Trimming took 1 base from V and 1 from J, leaving 7 bases between them. The CDR3 loop is CASSQGEGNTGELFF. CDR3 nucleotides: TGTGCCAGCAGCCAAGGCGAGGGGAACACCGGGGAGCTGTTTTTT.

This clone appeared once. CDR3 region: CASSHLSGNEQFF. The CDR3 DNA reads as TGCGCCAGCAGCCACCTTAGCGGGAATGAGCAGTTCTTC. The gene calls are TRBV4-1 and TRBJ2-1, with 7 bases identical to TRBD2. The trim removed 3 bases at V and 7 bases at J, leaving 3 bases unmatched. Germline assignment: CDR1 MGHRA and CDR2 YSYEKL. The CDR3 extends over 13 amino acids.